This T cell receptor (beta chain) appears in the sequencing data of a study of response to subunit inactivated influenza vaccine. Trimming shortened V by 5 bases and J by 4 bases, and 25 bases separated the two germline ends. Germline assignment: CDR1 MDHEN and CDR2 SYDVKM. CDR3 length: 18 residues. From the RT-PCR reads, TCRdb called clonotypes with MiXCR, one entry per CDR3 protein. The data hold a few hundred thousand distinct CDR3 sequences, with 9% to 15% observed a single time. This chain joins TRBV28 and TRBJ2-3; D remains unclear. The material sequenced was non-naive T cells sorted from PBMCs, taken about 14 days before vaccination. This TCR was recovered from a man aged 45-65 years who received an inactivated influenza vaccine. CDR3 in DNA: TGTGCCAGCAGTCTTATATACCCCCCCGAGGCAGCCTCAGATACGCAGTATTTT. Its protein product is CASSLIYPPEAASDTQYF.